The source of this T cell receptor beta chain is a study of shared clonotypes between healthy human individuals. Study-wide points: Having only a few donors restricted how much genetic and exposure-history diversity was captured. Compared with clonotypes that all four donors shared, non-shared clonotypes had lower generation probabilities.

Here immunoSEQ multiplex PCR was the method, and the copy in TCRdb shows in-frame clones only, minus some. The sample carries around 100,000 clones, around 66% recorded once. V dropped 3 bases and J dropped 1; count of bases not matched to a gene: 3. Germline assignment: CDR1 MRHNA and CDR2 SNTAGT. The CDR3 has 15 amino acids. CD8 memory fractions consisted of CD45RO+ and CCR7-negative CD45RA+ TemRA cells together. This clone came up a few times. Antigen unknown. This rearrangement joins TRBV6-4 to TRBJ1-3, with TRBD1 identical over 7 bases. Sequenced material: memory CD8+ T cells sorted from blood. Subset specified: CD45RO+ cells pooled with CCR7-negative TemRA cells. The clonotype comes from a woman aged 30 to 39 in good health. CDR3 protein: CASSESTGSGNTIYF. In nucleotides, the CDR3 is TGTGCCAGCAGTGAGTCGACAGGGTCTGGAAACACCATATATTTT.